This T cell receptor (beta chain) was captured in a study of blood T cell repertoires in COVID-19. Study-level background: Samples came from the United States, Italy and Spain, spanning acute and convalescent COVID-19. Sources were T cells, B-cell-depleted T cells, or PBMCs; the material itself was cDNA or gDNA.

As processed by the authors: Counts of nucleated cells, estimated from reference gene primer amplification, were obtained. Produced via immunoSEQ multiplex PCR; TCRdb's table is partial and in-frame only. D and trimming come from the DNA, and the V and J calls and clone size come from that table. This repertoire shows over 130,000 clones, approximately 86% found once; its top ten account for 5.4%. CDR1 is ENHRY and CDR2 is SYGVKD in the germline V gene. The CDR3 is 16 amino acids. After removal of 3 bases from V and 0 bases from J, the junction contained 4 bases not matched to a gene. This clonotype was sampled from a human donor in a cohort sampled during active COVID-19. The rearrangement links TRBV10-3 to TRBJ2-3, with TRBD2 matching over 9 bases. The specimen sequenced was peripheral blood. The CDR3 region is CAISDLAGKSTDTQYF. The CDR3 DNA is TGTGCCATCAGTGACCTAGCGGGAAAGAGCACAGATACGCAGTATTTT.